This paragraph covers one T cell receptor (beta chain) sequence. Its antigen remains unidentified. These data originate in a study of T cell responses to AZD1222 COVID-19 vaccine. Points from the study as a whole: Donors were chiefly white British, with a greater number of females, and clonal diversity was perhaps underestimated. Repertoires were obtained solely post-peak T cell response.

The CDR3 sequence is 13 residues long. Germline V gene data show CDR1 as SGHTA and CDR2 as FQGNSA. Trimming removed 5 bases from V and 4 bases from J, with 9 bases in between. TCRdb's table, derived via immunoSEQ multiplex PCR, lists solely in-frame clones and lacks some. Of roughly 100,000 clones listed, more than 70% are singletons. The source of this sequence is an adult who received the AZD1222 COVID-19 vaccine. Sequencing used peripheral blood, obtained 28 days after the second AZD1222 dose. This sequence joins TRBV7-2 and TRBJ1-5, with D uncertain. As DNA, the CDR3 is TGTGCCAGCAGCACCCAAGAAAATCAGCCCCAGCATTTT. This encodes CASSTQENQPQHF. The full variable domain, its missing parts supplied by reference TRBV7-2 and TRBJ1-5, is GAGVSQSPSNKVTEKGKDVELRCDPISGHTALYWYRQSLGQGLEFLIYFQGNSAPDKSGLPSDRFSAERTGGSVSTLTIQRTQQEDSAVYLCASSTQENQPQHFGDGTRLSIL.